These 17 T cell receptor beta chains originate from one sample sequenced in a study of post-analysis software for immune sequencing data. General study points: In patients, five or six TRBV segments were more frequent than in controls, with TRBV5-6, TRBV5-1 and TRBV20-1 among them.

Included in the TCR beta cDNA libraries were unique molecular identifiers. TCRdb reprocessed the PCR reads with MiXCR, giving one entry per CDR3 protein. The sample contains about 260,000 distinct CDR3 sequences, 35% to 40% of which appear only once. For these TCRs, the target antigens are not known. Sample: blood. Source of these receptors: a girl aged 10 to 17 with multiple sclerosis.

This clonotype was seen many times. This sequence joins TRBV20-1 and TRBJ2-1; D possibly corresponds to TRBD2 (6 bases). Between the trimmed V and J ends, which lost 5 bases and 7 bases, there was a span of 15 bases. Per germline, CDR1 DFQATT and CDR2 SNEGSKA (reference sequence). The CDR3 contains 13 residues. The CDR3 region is CSAGAGLGNEQFF. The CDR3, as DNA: TGCAGTGCTGGGGCGGGGCTCGGGAATGAGCAGTTCTTC.

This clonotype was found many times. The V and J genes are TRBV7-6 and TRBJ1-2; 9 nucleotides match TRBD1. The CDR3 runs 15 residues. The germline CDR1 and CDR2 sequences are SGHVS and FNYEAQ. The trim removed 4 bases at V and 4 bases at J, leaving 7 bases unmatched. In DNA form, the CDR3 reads TGTGCCAGCAGCTCCGGGACAGGGCGCCCCTATGGCTACACCTTC. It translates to CASSSGTGRPYGYTF.

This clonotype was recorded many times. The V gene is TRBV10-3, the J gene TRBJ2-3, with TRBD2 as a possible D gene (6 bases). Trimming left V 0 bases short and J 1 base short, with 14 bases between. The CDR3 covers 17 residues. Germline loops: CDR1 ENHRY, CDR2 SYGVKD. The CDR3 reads CAISESPAAGRTDTQYF. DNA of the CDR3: TGTGCCATCAGTGAGTCACCGGCGGCGGGACGCACAGATACGCAGTATTTT.

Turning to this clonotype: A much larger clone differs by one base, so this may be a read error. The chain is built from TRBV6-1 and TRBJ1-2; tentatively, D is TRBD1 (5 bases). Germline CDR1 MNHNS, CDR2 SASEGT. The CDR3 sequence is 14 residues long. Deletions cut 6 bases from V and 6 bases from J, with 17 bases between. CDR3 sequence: CASRRQRAADGYTF. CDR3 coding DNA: TGTGCCAGCAGACGACAGAGGGCAGCTGATGGCTACACCTTC.

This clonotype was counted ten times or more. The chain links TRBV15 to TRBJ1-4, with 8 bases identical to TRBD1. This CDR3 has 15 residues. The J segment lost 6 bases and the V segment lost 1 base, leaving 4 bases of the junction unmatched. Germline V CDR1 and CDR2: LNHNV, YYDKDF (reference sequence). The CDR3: CATSRGSGGDEKLFF. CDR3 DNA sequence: TGTGCCACCAGCAGAGGATCAGGGGGCGATGAAAAACTGTTTTTT.

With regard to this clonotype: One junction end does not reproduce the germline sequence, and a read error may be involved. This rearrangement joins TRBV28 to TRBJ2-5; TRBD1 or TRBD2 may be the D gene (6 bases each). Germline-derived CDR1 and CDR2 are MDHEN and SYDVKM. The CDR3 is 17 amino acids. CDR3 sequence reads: CASRDVRRGRKQEIQYF. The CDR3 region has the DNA TGTGCCAGCCGGGATGTGAGACGGGGGCGAAAGCAAGAGATCCAGTACTTC.

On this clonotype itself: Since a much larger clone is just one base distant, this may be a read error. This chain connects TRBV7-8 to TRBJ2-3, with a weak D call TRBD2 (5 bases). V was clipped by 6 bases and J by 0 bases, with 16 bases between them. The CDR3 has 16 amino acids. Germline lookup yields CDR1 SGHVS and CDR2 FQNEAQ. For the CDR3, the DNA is TGTGCCAGCAGTTTGCAAAGCGGAACTAGCACAGATACGCAGTATTTT. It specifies CASSLQSGTSTDTQYF.

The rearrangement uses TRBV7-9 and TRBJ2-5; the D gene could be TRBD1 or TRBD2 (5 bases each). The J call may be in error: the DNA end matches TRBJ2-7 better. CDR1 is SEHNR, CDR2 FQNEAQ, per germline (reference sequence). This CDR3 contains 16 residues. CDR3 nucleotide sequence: TGTGCCAGCAGCTTAGCCGGACCGAGGGGCAAGTACGAGCAGTACTTC. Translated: CASSLAGPRGKYEQYF.

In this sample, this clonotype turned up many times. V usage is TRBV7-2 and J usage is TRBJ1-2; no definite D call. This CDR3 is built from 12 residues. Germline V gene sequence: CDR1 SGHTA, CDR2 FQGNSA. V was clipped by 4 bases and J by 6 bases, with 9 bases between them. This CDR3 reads CASSYAGDGYTF. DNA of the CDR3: TGTGCCAGCAGCTACGCCGGTGATGGCTACACCTTC.

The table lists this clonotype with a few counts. In DNA, the CDR3 is TGTGCCAGCAGTCCGGGACAGGGGGTCGAGCAGTACTTC. It yields the protein CASSPGQGVEQYF. The chain links TRBV6-5 to TRBJ2-7; TRBD1 aligns across 11 bases. Germline values: CDR1 MNHEY, CDR2 SVGAGI. The CDR3 totals 13 residues. V lost 5 bases, J lost 6 bases, and 3 bases stayed unmatched.

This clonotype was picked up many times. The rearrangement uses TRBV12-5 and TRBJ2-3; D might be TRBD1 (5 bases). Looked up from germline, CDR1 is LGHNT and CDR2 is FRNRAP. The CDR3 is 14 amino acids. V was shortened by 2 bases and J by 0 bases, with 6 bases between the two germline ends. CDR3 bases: TGTGCTAGTGGTTTGACAGGCAGCACAGATACGCAGTATTTT. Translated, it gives CASGLTGSTDTQYF.

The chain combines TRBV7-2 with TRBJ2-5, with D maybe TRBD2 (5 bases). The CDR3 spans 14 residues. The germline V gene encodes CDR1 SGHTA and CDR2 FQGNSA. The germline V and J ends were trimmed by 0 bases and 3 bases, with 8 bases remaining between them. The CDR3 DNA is TGTGCCAGCAGCTTAGCTCCAGCGGAAGAGACCCAGTACTTC. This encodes CASSLAPAEETQYF.

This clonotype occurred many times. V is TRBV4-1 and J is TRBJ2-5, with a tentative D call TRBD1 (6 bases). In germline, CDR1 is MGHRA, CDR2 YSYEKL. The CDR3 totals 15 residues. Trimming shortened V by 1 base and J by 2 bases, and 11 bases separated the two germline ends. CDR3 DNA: TGCGCCAGCAGCCAAGTTGGCAGGGGACAAGAGACCCAGTACTTC. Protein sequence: CASSQVGRGQETQYF.

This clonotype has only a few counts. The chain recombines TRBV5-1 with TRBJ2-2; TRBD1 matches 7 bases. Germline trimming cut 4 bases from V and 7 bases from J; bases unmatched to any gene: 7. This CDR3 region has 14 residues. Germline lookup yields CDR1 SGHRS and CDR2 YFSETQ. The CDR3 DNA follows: TGCGCCAGCAGCGGGGGACAGCAAAACGGGGAGCTGTTTTTT. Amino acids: CASSGGQQNGELFF.

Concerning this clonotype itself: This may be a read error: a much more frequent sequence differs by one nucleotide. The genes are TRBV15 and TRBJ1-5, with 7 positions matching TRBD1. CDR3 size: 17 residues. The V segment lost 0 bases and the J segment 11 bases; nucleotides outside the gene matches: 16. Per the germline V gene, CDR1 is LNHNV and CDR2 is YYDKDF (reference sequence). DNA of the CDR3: TGTGCCACCAGCAGAGATAGGGTTTGGGCAGCGGGACAGTCCCAGCATTTT. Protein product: CATSRDRVWAAGQSQHF.

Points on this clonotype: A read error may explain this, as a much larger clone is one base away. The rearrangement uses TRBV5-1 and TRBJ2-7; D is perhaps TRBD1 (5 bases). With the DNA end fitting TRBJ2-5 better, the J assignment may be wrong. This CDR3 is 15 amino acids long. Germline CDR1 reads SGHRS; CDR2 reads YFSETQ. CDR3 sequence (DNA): TGCGCCAGCAGCTGGGCCAAAGGGGCAGGCGAGACCCAGTACTTC. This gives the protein CASSWAKGAGETQYF.

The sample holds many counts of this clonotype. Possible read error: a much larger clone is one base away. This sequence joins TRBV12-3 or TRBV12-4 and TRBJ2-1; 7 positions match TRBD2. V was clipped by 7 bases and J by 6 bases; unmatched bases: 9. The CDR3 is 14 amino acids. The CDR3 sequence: CASILGGPRNEQFF. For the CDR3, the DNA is TGTGCCAGCATCTTGGGAGGGCCACGCAATGAGCAGTTCTTC.